This T cell receptor (beta chain) originates from a study of identical twins. General observations from the study: These conclusions were based on statistical analysis (cross-sectional, not following the same donors).

This clonotype has more than one count but fewer than ten. What it binds is unknown. Trimming took off 4 bases at V and 6 bases at J, with 13 bases between the two ends. The CDR3 sequence is 15 residues long. Per germline, CDR1 SEHNR and CDR2 FQNEAQ (reference sequence). Each cDNA held unique molecular identifiers, and template switching gave it a universal primer site. In TCRdb, the 5' RACE reads were re-called with MiXCR into one record per CDR3 protein. The sample lists hundreds of thousands of distinct CDR3 sequences; about 20% were seen once. Another study also made use of these data, one on T cells expressing NK-cell markers. From that report: Anti-gamma-delta TCR antibody use in several experiments restricted sorting to alpha-beta TCR T cells. Four of the donors also had these clonotypes leading their CD3+CD56-NKG2C+ fraction.

V and J are TRBV7-9 and TRBJ1-6; D is possibly TRBD1 (5 bases). This clonotype was obtained from a woman aged 18-29 years in good health. Sequencing was done on a sample of PBMCs. For the CDR3, the DNA is TGTGCCAGCAGCTCAGCGGGGGAGGGTAATTCACCCCTCCACTTT. Translation: CASSSAGEGNSPLHF.